The clone carrying this T cell receptor beta chain has a single count. Its antigen is not known. This entry belongs to a study of shared clonotypes between healthy human individuals. For the study at large: The donors, a couple of women and three men, were aged 18 to 49.

The CDR3 length is 14 residues. The V gene's germline CDR1 is LNHDA and CDR2 SQIVND (reference sequence). V was shortened by 0 bases and J by 2 bases, with 8 bases between the two germline ends. At deep level, the assay was performed. Researchers divided each subset's genomic DNA evenly across several immunoSEQ plates. TCRdb's copy holds only in-frame clones and misses some; the assay was immunoSEQ multiplex PCR. Altogether around 1.6 million clones are present, 95% to 99% being singletons, with the ten largest covering about 0.45%. The study, taken as a whole, reports: Naive subsets tended to show greater estimated richness than memory subsets.

Sequenced: naive CD4+ T cells sorted from blood. Subset: CD45RA+ positively selected. This TCR was sampled from a young man in good health. The chain couples TRBV19 to TRBJ2-7; D is uncertain. The CDR3 DNA follows: TGTGCCAGTAGTATAGATCAAGCTACCTACGAGCAGTACTTC. It translates to CASSIDQATYEQYF.